The 10 T cell receptor beta chains listed next were all sequenced from one sample in a study of shared clonotypes between healthy human individuals. TCRdb's table, derived via immunoSEQ multiplex PCR, lists solely in-frame clones and lacks some. The data hold under 1,100,000 clones, with more than 60% observed a single time. The specimen was memory CD4+ T cells sorted from blood. The subset is: CD45RA-negative fraction. These receptors all stem from a young man in good health.

In this sample, this clone turned up once. CDR3 residues: CASSSQRGGTYNEQFF. The CDR3 nucleotides read TGTGCCAGCAGCTCCCAGCGGGGGGGCACCTACAATGAGCAGTTCTTC. V and J are TRBV7-9 and TRBJ2-1; 10 nucleotides line up with TRBD2. This CDR3 has 16 residues. V lost 4 bases to trimming and J lost 2 bases; unmatched junction nucleotides: 5. Germline values: CDR1 SEHNR, CDR2 FQNEAQ (reference sequence).

This clone was counted once. The chain combines TRBV6-1 with TRBJ2-3, with D unresolved. The germline gives CDR1 MNHNS, CDR2 SASEGT. Trimming removed 6 bases at V and 7 bases at J, with 8 bases between. This CDR3 region has 11 residues. The CDR3 nucleotides read TGTGCCAGCAGAGAGCCGTATACGCAGTATTTT. Protein: CASREPYTQYF.

This clone was observed a few times. The V and J genes are TRBV11-2 and TRBJ2-3; no firm D call. Germline V gene sequence: CDR1 SGHAT, CDR2 FQNNGV. V shed 5 bases and J shed 0 bases, with 12 bases lying between them. The CDR3 is made up of 15 amino acids. CDR3 in amino acids: CASSPNSRSTDTQYF. In nucleotides, the CDR3 is TGTGCCAGCAGCCCGAATAGCCGTAGCACAGATACGCAGTATTTT.

V usage is TRBV18 and J usage is TRBJ2-7, with 7 nucleotides matching TRBD2. The V gene's germline CDR1 is KGHSH and CDR2 LQKENI. V gave up 4 bases and J gave up 4 bases; unmatched junction bases: 13. The CDR3 runs to 16 residues. The CDR3: CASSLLAMGDLYEQYF. The DNA for the CDR3 is TGTGCCAGCTCACTACTAGCGATGGGGGACTTATACGAGCAGTACTTC.

The chain uses TRBV9 and TRBJ1-5; D gene unclear. The CDR3 covers 14 residues. In germline, CDR1 is SGDLS, CDR2 YYNGEE. The germline V and J ends were trimmed by 0 bases and 5 bases, with 9 bases remaining between them. The CDR3 region is CASSVGPRDQPQHF. CDR3 coding DNA: TGTGCCAGCAGCGTAGGTCCGCGGGATCAGCCCCAGCATTTT.

As concerns this clone: This sample also contains other DNA sequences that code for the same CDR3. The rearrangement uses TRBV18 and TRBJ2-5; a weak D match, TRBD1 (5 bases). Germline CDR1 KGHSH, CDR2 LQKENI. Trimming stripped 2 bases from V and 3 bases from J, with 10 bases between. This CDR3 is built from 14 residues. Here the CDR3 reads CASSPKAGKETQYF. For the CDR3, the DNA is TGTGCCAGCTCACCAAAGGCAGGGAAAGAGACCCAGTACTTC.

This chain's CDR3 is CASSELISIGDEKLFF. The CDR3, as DNA: TGTGCCAGCAGTGAATTAATTTCGATTGGGGATGAAAAACTGTTTTTT. The rearrangement links TRBV6-1 to TRBJ1-4; D remains ambiguous. The CDR3 runs to 16 residues. Trimming removed 2 bases at V and 6 bases at J, with 16 bases between. Per the germline V gene, CDR1 is MNHNS and CDR2 is SASEGT.

This chain joins TRBV2 and TRBJ1-6, with D tentatively TRBD1 (5 bases). V was clipped by 2 bases and J by 10 bases, with 21 bases between them. Germline CDR1 SNHLY, CDR2 FYNNEI. The CDR3 has 17 amino acids. CDR3 amino acids: CASSEFGGGAVGSPLHF. The DNA of the CDR3 is TGTGCCAGCAGTGAATTTGGGGGGGGAGCCGTGGGATCACCCCTCCACTTT.

This clone has a count of ten or more. The identical CDR3 is also encoded by other nucleotide sequences in the sample. The rearrangement joins TRBV30 to TRBJ1-6; D possibly corresponds to TRBD1 (5 bases). The CDR3 contains 14 residues. Trimming cost V 3 bases and J 10 bases, with 16 bases left between them. Per the germline V gene, CDR1 is GTSNPN and CDR2 is SVGIG (reference sequence). The CDR3 sequence: CAWRAGGVRSPLHF. The CDR3 DNA reads as TGTGCCTGGAGGGCGGGAGGGGTACGATCACCCCTCCACTTT. The full variable domain, rest sourced from reference TRBV30 and TRBJ1-6, is SQTIHQWPATLVQPVGSPLSLECTVEGTSNPNLYWYRQAAGRGLQLLFYSVGIGQISSEVPQNLSASRPQDRQFILSSKKLLLSDSGFYLCAWRAGGVRSPLHFGNGTRLTVT.

V gene TRBV7-9 combines with J gene TRBJ2-2; a possible D gene is TRBD2 (5 bases). The CDR3 length is 15 residues. Deletions cut 0 bases from V and 4 bases from J, with 9 bases between. Germline CDR1 SEHNR, CDR2 FQNEAQ (reference sequence). The CDR3 loop is CASSLAGVTTGELFF. DNA for the CDR3: TGTGCCAGCAGCTTAGCGGGAGTAACCACCGGGGAGCTGTTTTTT.